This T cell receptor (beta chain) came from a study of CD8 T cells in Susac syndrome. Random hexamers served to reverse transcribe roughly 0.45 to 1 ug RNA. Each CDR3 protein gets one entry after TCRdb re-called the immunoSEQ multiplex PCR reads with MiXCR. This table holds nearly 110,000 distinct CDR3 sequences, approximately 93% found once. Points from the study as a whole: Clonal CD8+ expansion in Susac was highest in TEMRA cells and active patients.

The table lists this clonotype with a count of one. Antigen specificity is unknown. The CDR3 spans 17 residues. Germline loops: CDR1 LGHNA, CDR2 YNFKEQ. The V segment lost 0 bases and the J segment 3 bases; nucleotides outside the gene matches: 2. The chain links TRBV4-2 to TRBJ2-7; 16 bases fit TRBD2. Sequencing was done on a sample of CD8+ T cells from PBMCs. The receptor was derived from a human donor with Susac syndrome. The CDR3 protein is CASSQEGLAGGLYEQYF. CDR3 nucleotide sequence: TGTGCCAGCAGCCAAGAGGGACTAGCGGGGGGGCTCTACGAGCAGTACTTC.